This T cell receptor beta chain came from a study of cytomegalovirus exposure and HLA in healthy donors. General study points: Usually a TCR sequence was rare, but some public TCRs were found in many donors. Most of the TCR beta V segments (in an earlier analysis) were productive either about 87% or about 30% of the time.

The germline V gene encodes CDR1 MNHEY and CDR2 SMNVEV (reference sequence). This CDR3 has 11 amino acids. With 6 bases removed from V and 5 bases from J, the gap between germline ends came to 8 bases. Use of 60 Vbeta and 13 Jbeta primers characterized the PCR. Profiled with immunoSEQ multiplex PCR; TCRdb holds only in-frame clones, not every one. The sample consists of 150,000 to 200,000 clones, 80% of them appearing once. This clone came up a few times. Its antigen remains unidentified. This receptor was identified in a girl aged 5-17 years in good health and CMV-seropositive. The chain joins TRBV27 to TRBJ2-7, with unresolved D. Sequenced: PBMCs. CDR3 loop: CASSSPDEQYF. The CDR3 DNA is TGTGCCAGCAGCTCGCCGGACGAGCAGTACTTC.